These 13 T cell receptor beta chains came from one sample sequenced in a study of PD-L1 blockade in urothelial cancer. Data came from immunoSEQ multiplex PCR; TCRdb stores just in-frame clones and leaves some out. The top ten clones hold approximately 2.1% of a sample with tens of thousands of clones, around 84% of them seen once. The time point: pretreatment peripheral blood. Here the sequenced sample was PBMCs, taken around atezolizumab (anti-PD-L1) treatment. These TCRs come from a man aged 60 to 69 with urothelial cancer.

This rearrangement joins TRBV9 to TRBJ2-2; D possibly corresponds to TRBD2 (6 bases). Deletions cut 0 bases from V and 0 bases from J, with 9 bases between. In germline, CDR1 is SGDLS, CDR2 YYNGEE. CDR3 size: 16 residues. The CDR3 region is CASSVAPGANTGELFF. Here the CDR3 DNA reads TGTGCCAGCAGCGTAGCTCCGGGGGCGAACACCGGGGAGCTGTTTTTT.

The CDR3 reads CSVVGGGAGETQYF. For the CDR3, the DNA is TGCAGCGTTGTTGGCGGGGGGGCCGGAGAGACCCAGTACTTC. V usage is TRBV29-1 and J usage is TRBJ2-5; 9 bases line up with TRBD2. Germline-derived CDR1 and CDR2 are SQVTM and ANQGSEA. The J segment lost 4 bases and the V segment lost 4 bases, leaving 7 bases of the junction unmatched. CDR3 length equals 14 residues.

The gene calls are TRBV5-1 and TRBJ2-7; 13 bases are shared with TRBD2. The junction had 8 bases not matched to a gene; V was cut back by 0 bases and J by 2 bases. CDR1 and CDR2 from the germline V gene are SGHRS and YFSETQ. This CDR3 is built from 18 residues. CDR3 bases: TGCGCCAGCAGCTTGGCCGATGGACTAGCGGGGGTCGCCTACGAGCAGTACTTC. Translated: CASSLADGLAGVAYEQYF.

The rearrangement joins TRBV30 to TRBJ1-4; D possibly corresponds to TRBD1 (6 bases). Trimming shortened V by 3 bases and J by 4 bases, and 15 bases separated the two germline ends. CDR1 and CDR2 from the germline V gene are GTSNPN and SVGIG (reference sequence). The CDR3 is made up of 15 amino acids. The CDR3 DNA reads TGTGCCTGGAGCCCCCTAGGACAGAGTAATGAAAAACTGTTTTTT. Encoded protein: CAWSPLGQSNEKLFF. The full variable domain, in which reference TRBV30 and TRBJ1-4 provide the parts outside the CDR3, is SQTIHQWPATLVQPVGSPLSLECTVEGTSNPNLYWYRQAAGRGLQLLFYSVGIGQISSEVPQNLSASRPQDRQFILSSKKLLLSDSGFYLCAWSPLGQSNEKLFFGSGTQLSVL.

The CDR3 DNA follows: TGTGCCAGGACATTACAGGGGGTCGGGTTGATCGAAAAACTGTTTTTT. This codes for CARTLQGVGLIEKLFF. This rearrangement joins TRBV19 to TRBJ1-4; 8 positions match TRBD1. This CDR3 is built from 16 residues. Germline lookup yields CDR1 LNHDA and CDR2 SQIVND (reference sequence). Losses at the gene ends were 9 bases for V and 8 bases for J; bases not matched to a gene: 17.

This rearrangement joins TRBV19 to TRBJ1-5, with 11 bases that match TRBD1. The CDR3 sequence is 14 residues long. Germline V gene sequence: CDR1 LNHDA, CDR2 SQIVND (reference sequence). Unmatched junction bases numbered 4, after V lost 6 bases and J lost 6 bases. CDR3 residues: CASRMGTGGQPQHF. The CDR3, as DNA: TGTGCCAGTAGAATGGGGACAGGGGGTCAGCCCCAGCATTTT.

This clone was seen a few times. The chain has TRBV9 and TRBJ2-6, with 7 bases aligning to TRBD2. The CDR3 runs 17 residues. Germline CDR1 and CDR2: SGDLS and YYNGEE. The J segment lost 0 bases and the V segment lost 4 bases, leaving 7 bases of the junction unmatched. The CDR3 DNA reads as TGTGCCAGCAGCACCGTGGGACTAACCTCTGGGGCCAACGTCCTGACTTTC. Translating it yields CASSTVGLTSGANVLTF.

The rearrangement links TRBV5-1 to TRBJ2-1, with 9 bases lining up with TRBD2. This CDR3 region has 20 residues. Trimming at V came to 0 bases and at J to 6 bases, leaving 19 bases not matched to a gene. Germline V lookup: CDR1 SGHRS, CDR2 YFSETQ. The CDR3 DNA sequence: TGCGCCAGCAGCTTGGACCCGCAGCGGGGGGCCTCCGGGGTACGCAATGAGCAGTTCTTC. Its protein product is CASSLDPQRGASGVRNEQFF. The full variable domain, with the rest looked up from reference TRBV5-1 and TRBJ2-1, is KAGVTQTPRYLIKTRGQQVTLSCSPISGHRSVSWYQQTPGQGLQFLFEYFSETQRNKGNFPGRFSGRQFSNSRSEMNVSTLELGDSALYLCASSLDPQRGASGVRNEQFFGPGTRLTVL.

The CDR3 DNA follows: TGTGCCAGCAGTTACCGACAGGGACCTAACTATGGCTACACCTTC. As protein: CASSYRQGPNYGYTF. The J gene is TRBJ1-2, the V gene TRBV6-5, with 7 bases identical to TRBD1. V dropped 2 bases and J dropped 0; count of bases not matched to a gene: 3. The CDR3 sequence is 15 residues long. Germline-derived CDR1 and CDR2 are MNHEY and SVGAGI.

The chain links TRBV19 to TRBJ2-1; 9 bases line up with TRBD1. Trimming at V came to 0 bases and at J to 2 bases, leaving 2 bases not matched to a gene. This CDR3 spans 16 amino acids. Germline CDR1 reads LNHDA; CDR2 reads SQIVND (reference sequence). The CDR3 loop reads CASSIEWTGAYNEQFF. CDR3 coding DNA: TGTGCCAGTAGTATAGAGTGGACAGGGGCCTACAATGAGCAGTTCTTC.

The genes are TRBV19 and TRBJ1-2; 7 bases are a match to TRBD1. Germline loops: CDR1 LNHDA, CDR2 SQIVND (reference sequence). CDR3 size: 13 residues. Trimming took 9 bases from V and 2 from J; bases not matched to a gene: 6. This chain's CDR3 is CARPKDRNYGYTF. The CDR3 region has the DNA TGTGCCAGGCCAAAGGACAGGAACTATGGCTACACCTTC.

The CDR3 here is CASSQDNSGGVYTQYF. In DNA form, the CDR3 reads TGCGCCAGCAGCCAAGATAACAGCGGGGGGGTATATACGCAGTATTTT. The chain combines TRBV4-1 with TRBJ2-3; 10 bases map to TRBD2. Germline V CDR1 and CDR2: MGHRA, YSYEKL. Trimming took 0 bases from V and 7 from J; bases not matched to a gene: 7. The length of the CDR3 is 16 residues.

This chain uses TRBV6-5 with TRBJ2-1; 8 bases map to TRBD2. The trim removed 4 bases at V and 1 base at J, leaving 6 bases unmatched. This CDR3 comprises 16 residues. In germline, CDR1 is MNHEY, CDR2 SVGAGI. The CDR3 coding sequence is TGTGCCAGCAGTTCCCCCCCTAGCGGGTCCTACAATGAGCAGTTCTTC. Translation gives CASSSPPSGSYNEQFF.